What follows are 8 T cell receptor beta chains derived from one specimen sequenced in a study of shared T cell receptors in the human thymus. Sequenced by immunoSEQ multiplex PCR; TCRdb stores in-frame clones only, minus some. Here the sample spans about 400,000 clones, approximately 95% being singletons. Sample: thymocytes. These receptors originate from a human donor.

The chain employs TRBV5-1 and TRBJ2-1; D remains ambiguous. The CDR3 is 13 amino acids. Germline V gives CDR1 SGHRS, CDR2 YFSETQ. V was clipped by 2 bases and J by 8 bases, with 11 bases between them. In nucleotides, the CDR3 is TGCGCCAGCAGCTTTGGGTCTCCCGATGAGCAGTTCTTC. Its translation: CASSFGSPDEQFF.

The chain links TRBV27 to TRBJ2-3; 11 bases map to TRBD2. J lost 4 bases, V lost 5 bases, and 5 bases had no gene match. Germline CDR1 is MNHEY and CDR2 is SMNVEV (reference sequence). This CDR3 comprises 15 residues. The CDR3, as DNA: TGTGCCAGCAGTGATCTAGCGGGAGGTTCAGATACGCAGTATTTT. As protein: CASSDLAGGSDTQYF.

The J gene is TRBJ1-2, the V gene TRBV15, with D tentatively TRBD1 (5 bases). Trimming shortened V by 1 base and J by 6 bases, and 18 bases separated the two germline ends. The CDR3 spans 16 residues. Germline loops: CDR1 LNHNV, CDR2 YYDKDF (reference sequence). The CDR3 DNA reads TGTGCCACCAGCAGAGTGGGGGGTGGCAGGAACCATGGCTACACCTTC. This codes for CATSRVGGGRNHGYTF.

The chain carries TRBV7-9 and TRBJ2-1; 13 bases fit TRBD2. The CDR3 is 19 amino acids. V was clipped by 2 bases and J by 9 bases; unmatched bases: 16. Germline V gene sequence: CDR1 SEHNR, CDR2 FQNEAQ (reference sequence). Here the CDR3 DNA reads TGTGCCAGCAGCTTAACGTTTTCCCGGACTAGCGGGAGAGACGGTGAGCAGTTCTTC. Amino acids: CASSLTFSRTSGRDGEQFF. The whole variable domain, filled in from reference TRBV7-9 and TRBJ2-1, reads DTGVSQNPRHKITKRGQNVTFRCDPISEHNRLYWYRQTLGQGPEFLTYFQNEAQLEKSRLLSDRFSAERPKGSFSTLEIQRTEQGDSAMYLCASSLTFSRTSGRDGEQFFGPGTRLTVL.

The chain is built from TRBV7-8 and TRBJ2-7; the D gene could be TRBD1 or TRBD2 (5 bases each). The V and J ends lost 7 bases and 2 bases respectively, with 15 bases between them. This CDR3 is 14 amino acids long. Germline CDR1 SGHVS, CDR2 FQNEAQ. The DNA of the CDR3 is TGTGCCAGCAACAAACGGGGCTGCACCTACGAGCAGTACTTC. The encoded protein is CASNKRGCTYEQYF.

The chain links TRBV29-1 to TRBJ1-5; D may be TRBD1 (5 bases). V gave up 1 base and J gave up 0 bases, with 22 bases separating them. CDR1 is SQVTM and CDR2 is ANQGSEA in the germline V gene. The CDR3 totals 19 residues. CDR3 DNA sequence: TGCAGCGTTGAAGTCGGACCCCACAAACAGGTAGATAGCAATCAGCCCCAGCATTTT. This gives the protein CSVEVGPHKQVDSNQPQHF.

The V gene is TRBV28, the J gene TRBJ2-3, with TRBD1 as a possible D gene (5 bases). CDR3 size: 16 residues. Deletions cut 4 bases from V and 3 bases from J, with 17 bases between. The germline CDR1 and CDR2 sequences are MDHEN and SYDVKM. The CDR3 protein is CASSYPPKGPTDTQYF. As DNA, the CDR3 is TGTGCCAGCAGTTATCCCCCGAAGGGGCCGACAGATACGCAGTATTTT.

CDR3 protein: CASSPNPPDTQYF. In nucleotides, the CDR3 is TGTGCCAGCAGTCCCAACCCCCCAGATACGCAGTATTTT. The chain is built from TRBV27 and TRBJ2-3; D is unclear. The ends were cut back, 5 bases at V and 4 bases at J, with 10 bases in the middle. This CDR3 has 13 amino acids. The germline V gene has CDR1 MNHEY and CDR2 SMNVEV (reference sequence).